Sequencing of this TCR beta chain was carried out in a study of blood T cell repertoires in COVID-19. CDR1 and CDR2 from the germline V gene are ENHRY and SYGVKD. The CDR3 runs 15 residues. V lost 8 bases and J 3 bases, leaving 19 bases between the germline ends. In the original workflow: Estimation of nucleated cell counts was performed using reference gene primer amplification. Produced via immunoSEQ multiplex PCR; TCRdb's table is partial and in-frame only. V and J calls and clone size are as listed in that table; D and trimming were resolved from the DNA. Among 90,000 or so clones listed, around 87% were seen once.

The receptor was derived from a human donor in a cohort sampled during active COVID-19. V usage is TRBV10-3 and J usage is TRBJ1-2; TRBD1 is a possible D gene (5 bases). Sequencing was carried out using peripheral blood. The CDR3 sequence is CAIRASGGGDYGYTF. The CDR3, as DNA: TGTGCCATCCGTGCTTCGGGTGGGGGGGACTATGGCTACACCTTC.